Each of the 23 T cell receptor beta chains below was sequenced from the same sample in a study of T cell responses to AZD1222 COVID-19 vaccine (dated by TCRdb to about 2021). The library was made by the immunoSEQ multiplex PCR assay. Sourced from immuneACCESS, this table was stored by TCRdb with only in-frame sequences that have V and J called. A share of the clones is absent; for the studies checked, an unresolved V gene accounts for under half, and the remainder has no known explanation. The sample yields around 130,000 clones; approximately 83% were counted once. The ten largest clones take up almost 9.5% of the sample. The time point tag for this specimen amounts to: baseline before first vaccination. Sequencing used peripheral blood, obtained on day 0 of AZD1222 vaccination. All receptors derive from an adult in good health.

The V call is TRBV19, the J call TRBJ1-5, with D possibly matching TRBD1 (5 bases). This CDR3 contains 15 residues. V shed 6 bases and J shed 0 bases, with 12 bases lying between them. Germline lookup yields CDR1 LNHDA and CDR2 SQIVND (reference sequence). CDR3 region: CASRPDSYSNQPQHF. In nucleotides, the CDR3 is TGTGCCAGTAGGCCAGACAGTTATAGCAATCAGCCCCAGCATTTT.

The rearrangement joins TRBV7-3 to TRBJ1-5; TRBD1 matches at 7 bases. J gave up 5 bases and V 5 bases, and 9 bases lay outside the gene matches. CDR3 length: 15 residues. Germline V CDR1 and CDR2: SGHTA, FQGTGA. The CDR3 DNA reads TGTGCCAGCAGCATCTCCGGAGACAGGGATCAGCCCCAGCATTTT. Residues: CASSISGDRDQPQHF.

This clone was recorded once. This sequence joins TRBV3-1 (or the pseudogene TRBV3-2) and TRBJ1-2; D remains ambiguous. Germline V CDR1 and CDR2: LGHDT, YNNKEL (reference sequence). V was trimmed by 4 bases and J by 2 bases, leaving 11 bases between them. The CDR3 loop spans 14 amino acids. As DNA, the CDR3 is TGTGCCAGCAGCCGAAGGACGGGAAACTATGGCTACACCTTC. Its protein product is CASSRRTGNYGYTF.

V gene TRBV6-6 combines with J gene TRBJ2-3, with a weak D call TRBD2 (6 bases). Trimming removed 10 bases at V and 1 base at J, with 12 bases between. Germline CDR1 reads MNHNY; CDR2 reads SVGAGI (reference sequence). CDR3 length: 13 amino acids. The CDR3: CATEPSGTDTQYF. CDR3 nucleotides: TGTGCCACCGAACCTAGCGGCACAGATACGCAGTATTTT.

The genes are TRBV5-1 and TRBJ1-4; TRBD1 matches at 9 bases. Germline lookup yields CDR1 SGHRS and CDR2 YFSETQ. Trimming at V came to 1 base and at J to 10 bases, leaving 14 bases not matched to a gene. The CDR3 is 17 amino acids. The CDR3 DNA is TGCGCCAGCAGCTTGTTTGGAACAGGGGGCCAAAGGGGAAAACTGTTTTTT. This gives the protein CASSLFGTGGQRGKLFF.

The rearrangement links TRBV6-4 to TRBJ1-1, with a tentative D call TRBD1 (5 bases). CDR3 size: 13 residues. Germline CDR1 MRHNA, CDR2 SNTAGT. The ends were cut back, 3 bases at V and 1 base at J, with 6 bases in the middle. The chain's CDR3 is CASSEQENTEAFF. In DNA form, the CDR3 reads TGTGCCAGCAGTGAACAGGAGAACACTGAAGCTTTCTTT.

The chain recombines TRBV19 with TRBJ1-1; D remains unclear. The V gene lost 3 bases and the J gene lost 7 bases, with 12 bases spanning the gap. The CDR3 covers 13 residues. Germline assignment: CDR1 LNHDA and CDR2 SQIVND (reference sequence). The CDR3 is CASSIVAGDEAFF. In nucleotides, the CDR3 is TGTGCCAGTAGTATTGTGGCAGGCGATGAAGCTTTCTTT.

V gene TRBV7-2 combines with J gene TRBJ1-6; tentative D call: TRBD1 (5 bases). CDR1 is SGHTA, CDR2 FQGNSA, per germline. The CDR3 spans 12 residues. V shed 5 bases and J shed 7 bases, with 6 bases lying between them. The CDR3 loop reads CASSRQNSPLHF. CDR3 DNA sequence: TGTGCCAGCAGCCGACAGAATTCACCCCTCCACTTT.

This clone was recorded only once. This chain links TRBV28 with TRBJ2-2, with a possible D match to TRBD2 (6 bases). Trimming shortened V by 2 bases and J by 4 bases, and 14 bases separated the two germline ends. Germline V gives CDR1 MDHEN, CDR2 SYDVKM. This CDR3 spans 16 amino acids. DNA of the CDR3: TGTGCCAGCAGTTTAGCCGGGAGTCTTTCCACCGGGGAGCTGTTTTTT. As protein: CASSLAGSLSTGELFF.

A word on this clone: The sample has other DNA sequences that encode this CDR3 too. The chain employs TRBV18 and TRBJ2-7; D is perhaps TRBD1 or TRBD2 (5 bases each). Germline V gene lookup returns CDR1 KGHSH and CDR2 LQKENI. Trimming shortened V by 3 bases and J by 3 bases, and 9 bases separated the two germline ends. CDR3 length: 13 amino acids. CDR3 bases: TGTGCCAGCTCACCGGGGACGGGCTACGAGCAGTACTTC. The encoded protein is CASSPGTGYEQYF.

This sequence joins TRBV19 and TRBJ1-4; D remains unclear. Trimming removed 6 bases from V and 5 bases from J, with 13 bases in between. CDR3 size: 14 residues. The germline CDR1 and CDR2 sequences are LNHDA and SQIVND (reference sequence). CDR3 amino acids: CASSGDTLNEKLFF. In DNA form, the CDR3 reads TGTGCCAGTAGCGGAGACACCTTGAATGAAAAACTGTTTTTT.

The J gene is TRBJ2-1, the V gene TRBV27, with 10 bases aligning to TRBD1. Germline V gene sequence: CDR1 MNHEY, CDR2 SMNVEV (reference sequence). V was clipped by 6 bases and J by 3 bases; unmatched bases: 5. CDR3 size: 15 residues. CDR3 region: CASSPGQGIYNEQFF. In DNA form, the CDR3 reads TGTGCCAGCAGCCCGGGACAGGGGATCTACAATGAGCAGTTCTTC.

The CDR3 region is CASSRSSGSGETQYF. DNA for the CDR3: TGTGCCAGCAGCCGGTCTAGCGGGAGCGGGGAGACCCAGTACTTC. The J gene is TRBJ2-5, the V gene TRBV7-2; TRBD2 matches at 10 bases. This CDR3 is built from 15 residues. Germline V gene lookup returns CDR1 SGHTA and CDR2 FQGNSA. Trimming removed 5 bases from V and 5 bases from J; junction bases left unmatched: 8.

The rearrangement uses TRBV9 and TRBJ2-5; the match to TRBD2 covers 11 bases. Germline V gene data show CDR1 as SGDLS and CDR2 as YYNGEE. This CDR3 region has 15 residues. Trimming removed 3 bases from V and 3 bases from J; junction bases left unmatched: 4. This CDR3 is CASSGIAGGKETQYF. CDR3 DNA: TGTGCCAGCAGCGGAATAGCGGGAGGGAAAGAGACCCAGTACTTC.

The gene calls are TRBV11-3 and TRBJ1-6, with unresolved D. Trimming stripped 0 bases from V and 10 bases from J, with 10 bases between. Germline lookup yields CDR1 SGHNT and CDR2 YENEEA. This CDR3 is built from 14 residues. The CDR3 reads CASSLDRTVSPLHF. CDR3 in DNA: TGTGCCAGCAGCTTAGATAGGACCGTCTCACCCCTCCACTTT.

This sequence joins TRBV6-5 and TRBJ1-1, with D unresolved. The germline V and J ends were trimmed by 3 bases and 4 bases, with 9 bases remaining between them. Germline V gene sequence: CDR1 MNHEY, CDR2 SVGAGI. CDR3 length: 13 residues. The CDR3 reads CASSYLSGTEAFF. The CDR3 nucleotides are TGTGCCAGCAGTTATCTCTCCGGCACTGAAGCTTTCTTT.

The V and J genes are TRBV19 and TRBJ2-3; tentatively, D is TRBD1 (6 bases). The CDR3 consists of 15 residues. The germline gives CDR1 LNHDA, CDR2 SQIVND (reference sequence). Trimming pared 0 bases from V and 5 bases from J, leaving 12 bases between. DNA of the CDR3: TGTGCCAGTAGTATAGATCTGGGGGCCGGAGATACGCAGTATTTT. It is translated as CASSIDLGAGDTQYF.

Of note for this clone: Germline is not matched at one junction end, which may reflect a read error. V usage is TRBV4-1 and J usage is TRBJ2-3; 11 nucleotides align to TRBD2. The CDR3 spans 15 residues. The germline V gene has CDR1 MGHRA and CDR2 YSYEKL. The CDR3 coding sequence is TGCGCCAGCAGCGAAGAGGGACTAGCGGAATATACGCAGTATTTT. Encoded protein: CASSEEGLAEYTQYF.

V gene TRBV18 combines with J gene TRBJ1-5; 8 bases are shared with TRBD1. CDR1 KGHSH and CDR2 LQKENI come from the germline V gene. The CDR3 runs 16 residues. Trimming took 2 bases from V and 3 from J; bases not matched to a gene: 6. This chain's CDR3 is CASSPYVDRANQPQHF. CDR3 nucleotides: TGTGCCAGCTCACCATACGTGGACAGGGCCAATCAGCCCCAGCATTTT. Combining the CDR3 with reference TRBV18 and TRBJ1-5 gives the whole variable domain NAGVMQNPRHLVRRRGQEARLRCSPMKGHSHVYWYRQLPEEGLKFMVYLQKENIIDESGMPKERFSAEFPKEGPSILRIQQVVRGDSAAYFCASSPYVDRANQPQHFGDGTRLSIL.

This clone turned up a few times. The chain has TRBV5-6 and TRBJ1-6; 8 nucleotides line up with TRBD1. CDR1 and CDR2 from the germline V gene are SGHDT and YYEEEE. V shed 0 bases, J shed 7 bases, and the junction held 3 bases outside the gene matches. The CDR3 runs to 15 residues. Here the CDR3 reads CASSLGQGRNSPLHF. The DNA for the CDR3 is TGTGCCAGCAGCTTGGGACAGGGGAGGAATTCACCCCTCCACTTT.

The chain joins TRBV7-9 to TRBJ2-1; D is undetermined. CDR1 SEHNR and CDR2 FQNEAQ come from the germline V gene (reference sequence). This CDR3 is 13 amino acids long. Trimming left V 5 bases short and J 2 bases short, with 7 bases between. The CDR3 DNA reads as TGTGCCAGCAGCCGCCTAGCCTACAATGAGCAGTTCTTC. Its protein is CASSRLAYNEQFF.

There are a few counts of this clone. CDR3 region: CASSGPSGTDNSPLHF. The CDR3 DNA reads as TGTGCCAGCAGCGGGCCTTCCGGGACGGATAATTCACCCCTCCACTTT. The V gene is TRBV9, the J gene TRBJ1-6, with D tentatively TRBD1 (5 bases). Trimming removed 3 bases at V and 5 bases at J, with 15 bases between. Germline CDR1 reads SGDLS; CDR2 reads YYNGEE. This CDR3 is 16 amino acids long.

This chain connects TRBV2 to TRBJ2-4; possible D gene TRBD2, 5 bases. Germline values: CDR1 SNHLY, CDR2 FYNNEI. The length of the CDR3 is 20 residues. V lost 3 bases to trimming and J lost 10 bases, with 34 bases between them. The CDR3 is CASSEFQTLFEEEKGKIQYF. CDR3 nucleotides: TGTGCCAGCAGTGAGTTCCAGACGCTTTTTGAGGAGGAAAAAGGAAAGATTCAGTACTTC. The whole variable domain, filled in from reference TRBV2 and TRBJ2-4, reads EPEVTQTPSHQVTQMGQEVILRCVPISNHLYFYWYRQILGQKVEFLVSFYNNEISEKSEIFDDQFSVERPDGSNFTLKIRSTKLEDSAMYFCASSEFQTLFEEEKGKIQYFGAGTRLSVL.